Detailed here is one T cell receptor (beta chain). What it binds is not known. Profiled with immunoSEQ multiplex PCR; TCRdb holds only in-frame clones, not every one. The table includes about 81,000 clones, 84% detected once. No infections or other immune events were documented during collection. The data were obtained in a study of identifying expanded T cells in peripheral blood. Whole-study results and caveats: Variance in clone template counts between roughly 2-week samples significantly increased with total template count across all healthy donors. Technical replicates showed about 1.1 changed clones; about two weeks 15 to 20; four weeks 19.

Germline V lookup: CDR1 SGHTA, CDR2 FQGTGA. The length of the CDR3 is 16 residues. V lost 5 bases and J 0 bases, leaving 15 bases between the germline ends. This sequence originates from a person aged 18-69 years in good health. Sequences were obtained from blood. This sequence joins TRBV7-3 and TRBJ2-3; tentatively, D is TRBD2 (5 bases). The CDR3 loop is CASSPGRRTSTDTQYF. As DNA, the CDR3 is TGTGCCAGCAGCCCCGGACGGAGGACTAGCACAGATACGCAGTATTTT.